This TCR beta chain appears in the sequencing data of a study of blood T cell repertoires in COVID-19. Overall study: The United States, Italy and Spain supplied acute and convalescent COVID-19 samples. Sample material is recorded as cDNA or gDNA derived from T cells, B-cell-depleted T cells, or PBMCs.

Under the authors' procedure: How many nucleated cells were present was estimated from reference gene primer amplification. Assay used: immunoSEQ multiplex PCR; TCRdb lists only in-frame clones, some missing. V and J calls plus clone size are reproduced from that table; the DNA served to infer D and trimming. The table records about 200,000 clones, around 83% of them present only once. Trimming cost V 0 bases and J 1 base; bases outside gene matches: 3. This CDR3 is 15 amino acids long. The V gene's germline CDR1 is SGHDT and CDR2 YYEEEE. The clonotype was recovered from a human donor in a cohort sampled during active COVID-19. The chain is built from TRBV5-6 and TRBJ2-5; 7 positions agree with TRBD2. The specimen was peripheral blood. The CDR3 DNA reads TGTGCCAGCAGCTTGGGGGCGGGGGTCCAAGAGACCCAGTACTTC. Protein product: CASSLGAGVQETQYF.